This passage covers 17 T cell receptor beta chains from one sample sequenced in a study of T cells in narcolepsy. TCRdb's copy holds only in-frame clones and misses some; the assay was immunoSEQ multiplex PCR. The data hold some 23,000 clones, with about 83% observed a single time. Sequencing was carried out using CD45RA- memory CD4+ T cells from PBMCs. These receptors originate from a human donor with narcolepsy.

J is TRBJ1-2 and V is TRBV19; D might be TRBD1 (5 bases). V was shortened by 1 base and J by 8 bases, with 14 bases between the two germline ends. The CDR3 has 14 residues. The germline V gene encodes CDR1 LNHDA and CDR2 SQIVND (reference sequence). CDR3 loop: CASSIAPGPLGYTF. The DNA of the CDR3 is TGTGCCAGTAGTATAGCCCCGGGACCCTTGGGCTACACCTTC.

The CDR3 here is CASSLAVAGGTDEQFF. DNA for the CDR3: TGTGCCAGCAGCTTGGCCGTAGCGGGAGGCACCGATGAGCAGTTCTTC. This chain uses TRBV5-4 with TRBJ2-1, with TRBD2 matching over 10 bases. The germline CDR1 and CDR2 sequences are SGHNT and YYREEE (reference sequence). This CDR3 has 16 residues. V lost 0 bases to trimming and J lost 8 bases; unmatched junction nucleotides: 8.

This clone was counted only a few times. The CDR3 DNA reads TGTGCCAGCAGCCCCTTGGTGGGGGAGCTGTTTTTT. Translation: CASSPLVGELFF. The J gene is TRBJ2-2, the V gene TRBV9, with D unresolved. Trimming cost V 4 bases and J 8 bases, with 9 bases left between them. Germline CDR1 and CDR2: SGDLS and YYNGEE. The CDR3 length is 12 residues.

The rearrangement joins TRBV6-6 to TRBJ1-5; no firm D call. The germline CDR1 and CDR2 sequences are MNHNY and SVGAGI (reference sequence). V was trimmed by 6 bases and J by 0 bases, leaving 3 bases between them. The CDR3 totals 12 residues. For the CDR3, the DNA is TGTGCCAGCAGGGATAGCAATCAGCCCCAGCATTTT. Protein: CASRDSNQPQHF.

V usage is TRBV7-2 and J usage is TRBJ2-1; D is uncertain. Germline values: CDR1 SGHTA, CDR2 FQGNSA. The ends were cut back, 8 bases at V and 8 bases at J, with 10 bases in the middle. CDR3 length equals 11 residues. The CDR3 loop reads CASLGIYEQFF. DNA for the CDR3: TGTGCCAGCCTAGGAATCTATGAGCAGTTCTTC.

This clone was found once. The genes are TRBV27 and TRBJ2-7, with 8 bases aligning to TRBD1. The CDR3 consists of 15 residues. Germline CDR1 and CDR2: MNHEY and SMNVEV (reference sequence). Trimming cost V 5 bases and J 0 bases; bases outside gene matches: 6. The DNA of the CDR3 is TGTGCCAGCAGTCCCAGACAGGGGATCTCCTACGAGCAGTACTTC. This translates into CASSPRQGISYEQYF.

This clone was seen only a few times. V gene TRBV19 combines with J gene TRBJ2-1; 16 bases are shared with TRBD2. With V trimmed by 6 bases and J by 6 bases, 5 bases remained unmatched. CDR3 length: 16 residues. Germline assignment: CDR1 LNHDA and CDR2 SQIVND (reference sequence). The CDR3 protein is CASRTGTSGRVNEQFF. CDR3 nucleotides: TGTGCCAGTAGAACCGGGACTAGCGGGAGGGTCAATGAGCAGTTCTTC.

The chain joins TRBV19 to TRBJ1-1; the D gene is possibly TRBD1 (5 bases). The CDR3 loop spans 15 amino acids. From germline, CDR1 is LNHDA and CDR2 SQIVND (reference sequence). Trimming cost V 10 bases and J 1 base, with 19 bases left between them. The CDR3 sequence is CATKGYAARNTEAFF. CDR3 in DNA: TGTGCCACCAAGGGGTATGCCGCACGGAACACTGAAGCTTTCTTT.

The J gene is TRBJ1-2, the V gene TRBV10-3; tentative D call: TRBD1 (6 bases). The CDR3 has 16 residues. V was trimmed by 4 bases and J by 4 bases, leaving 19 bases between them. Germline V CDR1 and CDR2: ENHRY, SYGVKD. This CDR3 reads CAISGENRAMTYGYTF. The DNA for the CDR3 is TGTGCCATCAGTGGAGAAAACAGGGCTATGACCTATGGCTACACCTTC.

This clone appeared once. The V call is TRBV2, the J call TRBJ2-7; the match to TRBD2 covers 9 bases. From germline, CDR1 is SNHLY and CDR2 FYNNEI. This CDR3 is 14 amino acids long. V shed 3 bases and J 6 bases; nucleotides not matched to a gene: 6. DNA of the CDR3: TGTGCCAGCAGTGAGTCGCTAGCGGGAACCGAGCAGTACTTC. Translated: CASSESLAGTEQYF.

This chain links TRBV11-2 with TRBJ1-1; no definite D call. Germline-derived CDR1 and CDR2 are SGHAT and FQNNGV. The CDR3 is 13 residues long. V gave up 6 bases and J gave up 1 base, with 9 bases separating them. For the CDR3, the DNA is TGTGCCAGCAGGACCTGGGCGAACACTGAAGCTTTCTTT. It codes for CASRTWANTEAFF.

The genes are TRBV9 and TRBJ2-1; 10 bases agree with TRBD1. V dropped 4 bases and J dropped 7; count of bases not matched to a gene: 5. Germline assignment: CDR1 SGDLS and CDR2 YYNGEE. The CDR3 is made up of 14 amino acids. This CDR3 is CASSRRQGANEQFF. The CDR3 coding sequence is TGTGCCAGCAGCAGGCGACAGGGGGCGAATGAGCAGTTCTTC.

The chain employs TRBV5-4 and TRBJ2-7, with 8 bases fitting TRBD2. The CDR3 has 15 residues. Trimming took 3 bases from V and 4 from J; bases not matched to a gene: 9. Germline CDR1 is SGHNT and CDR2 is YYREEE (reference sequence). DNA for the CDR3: TGTGCCAGCAGCTCTATTGCGGGAGGCCAATACGAGCAGTACTTC. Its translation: CASSSIAGGQYEQYF.

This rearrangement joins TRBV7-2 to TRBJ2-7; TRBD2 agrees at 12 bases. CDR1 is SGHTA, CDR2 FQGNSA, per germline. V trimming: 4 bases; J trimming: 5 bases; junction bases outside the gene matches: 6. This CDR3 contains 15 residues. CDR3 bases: TGTGCCAGCAGCTCCCTGACTAGCGGGAGCCACGAGCAGTACTTC. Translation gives CASSSLTSGSHEQYF.

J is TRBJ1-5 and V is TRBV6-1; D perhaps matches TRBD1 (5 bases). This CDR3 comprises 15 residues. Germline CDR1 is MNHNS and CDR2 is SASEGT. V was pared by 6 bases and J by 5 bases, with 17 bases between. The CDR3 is CASRASDSAYQPQHF. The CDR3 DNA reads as TGTGCCAGCAGGGCGAGTGACAGCGCATATCAGCCCCAGCATTTT.

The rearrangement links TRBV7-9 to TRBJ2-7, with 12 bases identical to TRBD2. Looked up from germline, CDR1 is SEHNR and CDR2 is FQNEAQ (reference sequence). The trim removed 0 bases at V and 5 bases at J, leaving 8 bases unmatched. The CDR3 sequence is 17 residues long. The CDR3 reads CASSLAPLAGGIHEQYF. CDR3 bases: TGTGCCAGCAGCTTAGCGCCTCTAGCGGGAGGGATCCACGAGCAGTACTTC. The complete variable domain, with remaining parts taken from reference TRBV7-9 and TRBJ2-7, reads DTGVSQNPRHKITKRGQNVTFRCDPISEHNRLYWYRQTLGQGPEFLTYFQNEAQLEKSRLLSDRFSAERPKGSFSTLEIQRTEQGDSAMYLCASSLAPLAGGIHEQYFGPGTRLTVT.

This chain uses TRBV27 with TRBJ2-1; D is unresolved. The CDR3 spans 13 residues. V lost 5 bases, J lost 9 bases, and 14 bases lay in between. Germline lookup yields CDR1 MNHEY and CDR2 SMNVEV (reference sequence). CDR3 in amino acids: CASSNLLGSEQFF. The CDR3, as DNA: TGTGCCAGCAGTAACTTACTTGGCAGTGAGCAGTTCTTC.